The sequence of this TCR beta chain was determined in a study of response to subunit inactivated influenza vaccine. Broader study findings: Only a handful of new T cells, the authors suggested, are recruited with each seasonal influenza vaccination.

TCRdb called the RT-PCR reads again in MiXCR, with one record for every CDR3 protein. The sample has more than 700,000 distinct CDR3 sequences, approximately 21% seen once; the top ten hold roughly a tenth. This clonotype was counted only a few times. The antigen is undetermined. CDR3 length: 16 residues. The junction had 6 bases not matched to a gene; V was cut back by 4 bases and J by 3 bases. Germline loops: CDR1 SGHRS, CDR2 YFSETQ. The V gene is TRBV5-1, the J gene TRBJ2-3; 12 nucleotides align to TRBD1. This clonotype was obtained from a man over 45 who received an inactivated influenza vaccine. The sequences come from PBMCs from blood, collected about 5 days after vaccination. CDR3 region: CASSAGQGAATDTQYF. CDR3 DNA: TGCGCCAGCAGCGCGGGACAGGGGGCGGCGACAGATACGCAGTATTTT.